This passage covers 30 T cell receptor beta chains from one sample sequenced in a study of blood T cell repertoires in COVID-19. Repertoires were generated with immunoSEQ multiplex PCR, while TCRdb's copy carries only in-frame clones and drops some. The sample shows around 280,000 clones, roughly 89% of them seen only once. The sequencing input was PBMCs or T cells enriched from blood (not recorded which). Source of these receptors: a woman between 35 and 50 years old who had recovered from COVID-19.

CDR3 sequence reads: CATLGTENTEAFF. DNA for the CDR3: TGTGCCACCCTCGGAACAGAGAACACTGAAGCTTTCTTT. V and J are TRBV10-3 and TRBJ1-1; no reliable D call. The CDR3 is 13 residues long. The V end was cut by 10 bases, the J end by 1 base, with 13 bases between. Looked up from germline, CDR1 is ENHRY and CDR2 is SYGVKD.

This chain uses TRBV19 with TRBJ1-1, with a weak D call TRBD1 (5 bases). Germline V gene lookup returns CDR1 LNHDA and CDR2 SQIVND (reference sequence). Trimming stripped 6 bases from V and 3 bases from J, with 5 bases between. The CDR3 has 11 amino acids. The CDR3 nucleotides read TGTGCCAGTAGACAGGACACTGAAGCTTTCTTT. This codes for CASRQDTEAFF.

The chain combines TRBV9 with TRBJ1-1; D call uncertain. Trimming stripped 3 bases from V and 1 base from J, with 10 bases between. This CDR3 has 14 residues. CDR1 is SGDLS, CDR2 YYNGEE, per germline. The CDR3 region is CASSALGGNTEAFF. The DNA of the CDR3 is TGTGCCAGCAGCGCCCTAGGTGGGAACACTGAAGCTTTCTTT.

The chain is built from TRBV2 and TRBJ1-2, with D maybe TRBD1 (5 bases). V lost 6 bases to trimming and J lost 6 bases, with 11 bases between them. Germline CDR1 SNHLY, CDR2 FYNNEI. The CDR3 is 12 residues long. CDR3 residues: CASRKDKHGYTF. The CDR3 DNA sequence: TGTGCCAGCAGGAAGGACAAACATGGCTACACCTTC.

V is TRBV5-1 and J is TRBJ2-1, with TRBD2 matching 8 bases. The CDR3 loop spans 14 amino acids. After removal of 5 bases from V and 8 bases from J, the junction contained 9 bases not matched to a gene. Germline V gene sequence: CDR1 SGHRS, CDR2 YFSETQ. CDR3 loop: CASSSSGRVDEQFF. The CDR3 nucleotides are TGCGCCAGCAGTTCATCCGGGAGGGTCGATGAGCAGTTCTTC.

V is TRBV13 and J is TRBJ2-3; 15 bases fit TRBD2. V was pared by 6 bases and J by 3 bases, with 7 bases of the junction left unmatched. The CDR3 consists of 17 residues. Germline V gene data show CDR1 as PRHDT and CDR2 as FYEKMQ (reference sequence). The CDR3 nucleotides read TGTGCCAGCAGGGGACTAGCGGGAGGCGGAGGGACAGATACGCAGTATTTT. Translation: CASRGLAGGGGTDTQYF.

The rearrangement links TRBV7-3 to TRBJ1-2, with TRBD1 matching 7 bases. The CDR3 sequence is 14 residues long. Germline CDR1 reads SGHTA; CDR2 reads FQGTGA. V trimming: 5 bases; J trimming: 0 bases; junction bases outside the gene matches: 3. The CDR3 DNA reads TGTGCCAGCAGCCCGGGACAGTCTAACTATGGCTACACCTTC. As protein: CASSPGQSNYGYTF.

This chain's CDR3 is CASSTASWTGELFF. CDR3 DNA: TGTGCCAGTAGTACCGCTAGCTGGACCGGGGAGCTGTTTTTT. The rearrangement joins TRBV19 to TRBJ2-2, with D perhaps matching TRBD2 (5 bases). Germline CDR1 LNHDA, CDR2 SQIVND (reference sequence). This CDR3 region has 14 residues. Trimming shortened V by 4 bases and J by 5 bases, and 11 bases separated the two germline ends.

This rearrangement joins TRBV7-9 to TRBJ1-2; D not certain. Germline V gives CDR1 SEHNR, CDR2 FQNEAQ (reference sequence). V lost 7 bases and J 3 bases, leaving 9 bases between the germline ends. CDR3 length: 12 residues. CDR3 coding DNA: TGTGCCAGCACCCAGAAACACTATGGCTACACCTTC. Amino acids: CASTQKHYGYTF. The full variable domain, completed using reference TRBV7-9 and TRBJ1-2, is DTGVSQNPRHKITKRGQNVTFRCDPISEHNRLYWYRQTLGQGPEFLTYFQNEAQLEKSRLLSDRFSAERPKGSFSTLEIQRTEQGDSAMYLCASTQKHYGYTFGSGTRLTVV.

This clone was counted a few times. V usage is TRBV3-1 (or the pseudogene TRBV3-2) and J usage is TRBJ2-1; tentative D call: TRBD2 (6 bases). Germline V lookup: CDR1 LGHDT, CDR2 YNNKEL (reference sequence). V shed 5 bases and J shed 2 bases, with 19 bases lying between them. This CDR3 region has 17 residues. The CDR3 nucleotides read TGTGCCAGCAGCTCTAAAGAACGACTAGAGACCTACAATGAGCAGTTCTTC. Translation gives CASSSKERLETYNEQFF.

The chain couples TRBV9 to TRBJ2-1; tentative D call: TRBD2 (6 bases). The CDR3 is made up of 17 amino acids. From germline, CDR1 is SGDLS and CDR2 YYNGEE. The V and J ends lost 3 bases and 1 base respectively, with 17 bases between them. The CDR3 sequence is CASSAWVTSGSYNEQFF. The CDR3 DNA follows: TGTGCCAGCAGCGCCTGGGTCACGAGCGGGTCCTACAATGAGCAGTTCTTC. Full variable domain (missing parts from reference TRBV9 and TRBJ2-1): DSGVTQTPKHLITATGQRVTLRCSPRSGDLSVYWYQQSLDQGLQFLIQYYNGEERAKGNILERFSAQQFPDLHSELNLSSLELGDSALYFCASSAWVTSGSYNEQFFGPGTRLTVL.

In DNA, the CDR3 is TGTGCCAGCAGCGCCGACAGTTCCACAGATACGCAGTATTTT. Its translation: CASSADSSTDTQYF. V gene TRBV9 combines with J gene TRBJ2-3; maybe TRBD1 (5 bases). This CDR3 contains 14 residues. Trimming took 3 bases from V and 2 from J, leaving 10 bases between them. The germline V gene encodes CDR1 SGDLS and CDR2 YYNGEE.

V is TRBV5-4 and J is TRBJ1-4; D unresolved. The CDR3 is made up of 13 amino acids. V lost 9 bases and J 4 bases, leaving 13 bases between the germline ends. Germline CDR1 and CDR2: SGHNT and YYREEE (reference sequence). CDR3 protein: CATRWAGNEKLFF. The DNA for the CDR3 is TGTGCCACCCGGTGGGCGGGTAATGAAAAACTGTTTTTT.

J is TRBJ1-3 and V is TRBV5-4; 10 bases line up with TRBD1. Germline CDR1 reads SGHNT; CDR2 reads YYREEE (reference sequence). This CDR3 has 15 amino acids. After removal of 5 bases from V and 3 bases from J, the junction contained 5 bases not matched to a gene. The CDR3 region has the DNA TGTGCCAGCAGTTGGGACAGGGGAAGTGGAAACACCATATATTTT. Translated: CASSWDRGSGNTIYF.

The chain combines TRBV18 with TRBJ2-1; D may be TRBD1 (6 bases). Trimming cost V 5 bases and J 6 bases, with 14 bases left between them. CDR3 length: 14 amino acids. Per germline, CDR1 KGHSH and CDR2 LQKENI. The CDR3 loop is CASSTGTGFNEQFF. DNA for the CDR3: TGTGCCAGCTCAACAGGGACGGGATTCAATGAGCAGTTCTTC.

CDR3 nucleotides: TGTGCCTGGAGTCAGGGACAGGGAGCTGGAAATGAGCAGTTCTTC. Amino acids: CAWSQGQGAGNEQFF. The V and J genes are TRBV30 and TRBJ2-1, with 9 bases matching TRBD1. Germline V lookup: CDR1 GTSNPN, CDR2 SVGIG (reference sequence). J gave up 7 bases and V 2 bases, and 9 bases lay outside the gene matches. The CDR3 has 15 residues.

The chain employs TRBV19 and TRBJ2-2, with D maybe TRBD2 (7 bases). The V gene's germline CDR1 is LNHDA and CDR2 SQIVND (reference sequence). Trimming pared 11 bases from V and 5 bases from J, leaving 21 bases between. The CDR3 length is 15 residues. For the CDR3, the DNA is TGTGCCTCCTCCGACGGGGGGCGCAGGACCGGGGAGCTGTTTTTT. It codes for CASSDGGRRTGELFF.

This chain links TRBV4-1 with TRBJ1-2, with TRBD1 matching 8 bases. The CDR3 extends over 18 amino acids. The germline V gene encodes CDR1 MGHRA and CDR2 YSYEKL. The junction had 16 bases not matched to a gene; V was cut back by 1 base and J by 6 bases. The CDR3 protein is CASSQGALWTGKGHGYTF. CDR3 nucleotide sequence: TGCGCCAGCAGCCAAGGTGCCCTCTGGACAGGGAAAGGCCATGGCTACACCTTC.

The J gene is TRBJ1-2, the V gene TRBV7-9; TRBD1 is a possible D gene (6 bases). The CDR3 covers 12 residues. V was pared by 4 bases and J by 7 bases, with 10 bases between. In germline, CDR1 is SEHNR, CDR2 FQNEAQ (reference sequence). The CDR3 bases are TGTGCCAGCAGCTCCGACAGGACTGGCTACACCTTC. Protein product: CASSSDRTGYTF.

The CDR3 DNA reads TGTGCCAGCAGTCCGAGGTGGGACACTGAAGCTTTCTTT. Translating gives CASSPRWDTEAFF. The gene calls are TRBV12-3 or TRBV12-4 and TRBJ1-1; D is uncertain. V gave up 5 bases and J gave up 3 bases, with 10 bases separating them. CDR3 length equals 13 residues.

This chain connects TRBV9 to TRBJ2-3; D perhaps matches TRBD1 (5 bases). CDR1 and CDR2 (germline): SGDLS, YYNGEE. Between the trimmed V and J ends, which lost 0 bases and 0 bases, there was a span of 11 bases. The CDR3 has 16 amino acids. The CDR3, as DNA: TGTGCCAGCAGCGTAGGCAGGGCTTGGAGCACAGATACGCAGTATTTT. Translating gives CASSVGRAWSTDTQYF.

The chain is built from TRBV2 and TRBJ1-4; 10 nucleotides match TRBD1. The CDR3 consists of 15 residues. Losses at the gene ends were 6 bases for V and 4 bases for J; bases not matched to a gene: 5. Germline V CDR1 and CDR2: SNHLY, FYNNEI. This CDR3 reads CASSGQGVFNEKLFF. The CDR3 nucleotides read TGTGCCAGCAGCGGACAGGGGGTTTTTAATGAAAAACTGTTTTTT.

This clone appeared a single time. The chain has TRBV5-4 and TRBJ1-2, with D perhaps TRBD1 (5 bases). CDR1 SGHNT and CDR2 YYREEE come from the germline V gene (reference sequence). Trimming took off 1 base at V and 5 bases at J, with 12 bases between the two ends. The CDR3 is 14 amino acids. CDR3 amino acids: CASSLRAGRYGYTF. CDR3 DNA: TGTGCCAGCAGCTTGCGGGCAGGGCGGTATGGCTACACCTTC.

The V gene is TRBV7-3, the J gene TRBJ2-3; perhaps TRBD2 as D (6 bases). Trimming took off 2 bases at V and 4 bases at J, with 16 bases between the two ends. The CDR3 length is 16 residues. Germline CDR1 and CDR2: SGHTA and FQGTGA. The CDR3 reads CASSLGGVGRADTQYF. The CDR3 DNA reads as TGTGCCAGCAGCTTAGGAGGGGTTGGGCGCGCAGATACGCAGTATTTT.

The rearrangement uses TRBV6-2 or TRBV6-3 and TRBJ1-2; D gene uncertain. The germline CDR1 and CDR2 sequences are MNHEY and SVGEGT. The V end lost 5 bases, the J end lost 4 bases, and 8 bases lay between the germline ends. The CDR3 has 12 residues. CDR3 sequence: CASSETSYGYTF. The DNA of the CDR3 is TGTGCCAGCAGTGAGACAAGCTATGGCTACACCTTC.

The V gene is TRBV5-4, the J gene TRBJ2-5, with 7 bases aligning to TRBD1. The germline V gene encodes CDR1 SGHNT and CDR2 YYREEE (reference sequence). The CDR3 covers 13 residues. V lost 4 bases to trimming and J lost 7 bases; unmatched junction nucleotides: 7. The CDR3 bases are TGTGCCAGCAGCCTAGACAGGGCCGGGACCCAGTACTTC. It translates to CASSLDRAGTQYF.

The chain joins TRBV9 to TRBJ1-5; the match to TRBD1 covers 7 bases. V was pared by 3 bases and J by 9 bases, with 12 bases of the junction left unmatched. The V gene's germline CDR1 is SGDLS and CDR2 YYNGEE. CDR3 length: 15 residues. The CDR3 DNA reads TGTGCCAGCAGCGACCACGACGACAGGGCCCGGCCCCAGCATTTT. Translating gives CASSDHDDRARPQHF. The variable domain in full, completed from reference TRBV9 and TRBJ1-5, reads DSGVTQTPKHLITATGQRVTLRCSPRSGDLSVYWYQQSLDQGLQFLIQYYNGEERAKGNILERFSAQQFPDLHSELNLSSLELGDSALYFCASSDHDDRARPQHFGDGTRLSIL.

The CDR3 nucleotides are TGTGCCAGCAGCTTGTACGGACAGGGGTGGGAAAAACTGTTTTTT. This encodes CASSLYGQGWEKLFF. The chain has TRBV5-6 and TRBJ1-4, with TRBD1 matching over 9 bases. The CDR3 spans 15 residues. The germline V gene encodes CDR1 SGHDT and CDR2 YYEEEE. V shed 1 base, J shed 8 bases, and the junction held 6 bases outside the gene matches.

The chain couples TRBV2 to TRBJ1-1; the match to TRBD1 covers 8 bases. CDR1 is SNHLY, CDR2 FYNNEI, per germline. With 7 bases clipped from V and 10 bases from J, the junction kept 11 bases outside the gene matches. The CDR3 extends over 13 amino acids. The CDR3 region is CASKGTGAVRAFF. DNA of the CDR3: TGTGCCAGCAAGGGGACAGGAGCGGTACGAGCTTTCTTT.

V and J are TRBV7-2 and TRBJ2-7, with 8 nucleotides matching TRBD2. The CDR3 loop spans 15 amino acids. From germline, CDR1 is SGHTA and CDR2 FQGNSA. V lost 5 bases and J lost 5; bases outside the gene matches: 11. In DNA, the CDR3 is TGTGCCAGCAGCCCCTACGTCCTAGCGGGCCACGAGCAGTACTTC. Its protein is CASSPYVLAGHEQYF.